What follows describes a single T cell receptor beta chain. Its antigen remains unknown. The data were obtained in a study of T cell repertoires in aging, cancer and after chemotherapy. Study-level background: Healthy donor repertoires were recorded over several months to years and showed clear clonal overlap. Study-wide points: The repertoire data cannot show anything about immunological memory following chemotherapy. Age-matched healthy donors had significantly more diverse, less clonal blood TCR repertoires than untreated cancer patients. In healthy donors, age-related TCR diversity loss mainly reflected lost richness.

Multiplex touch-down PCR with TRB-A/B primers amplified rearranged V-D-J TRB sequences. In TCRdb, the multiplex PCR reads were re-called with MiXCR into one record per CDR3 protein. The sample lists around 8,900 distinct CDR3 sequences; more than 25% were seen once. From germline, CDR1 is GTSNPN and CDR2 SVGIG (reference sequence). The V end was cut by 7 bases, the J end by 6 bases, with 25 bases between. The CDR3 spans 16 residues. TCR beta rearrangements were amplified from peripheral blood genomic DNA. The V call is TRBV30, the J call TRBJ1-5; tentative D call: TRBD1 (5 bases). The sequencing input was blood. This sequence was found in a human donor in good health. The CDR3 coding sequence is TGTGCCTCCCCATGGGGGGTGAAGGTTAAGGCTCAGCCCCAGCATTTT. It is translated as CASPWGVKVKAQPQHF.